These 18 T cell receptor beta chains came from one sample sequenced in a study of OX40 agonist ivuxolimab in advanced cancers. Measured with immunoSEQ multiplex PCR; TCRdb has only the in-frame clones, and not every one. This table holds almost 70,000 clones, 90% found once. The sample in question was CD4+ or CD8+ T cells sorted from blood, obtained in a trial of the OX40 agonist ivuxolimab. These receptors were collected from an adult with an advanced solid tumor such as melanoma, head and neck, liver or kidney cancer.

CDR3 protein: CASSTRGLAGGTSYNEQFF. The DNA of the CDR3 is TGCGCCAGCAGCACACGGGGACTAGCGGGAGGGACCTCCTACAATGAGCAGTTCTTC. The chain couples TRBV5-1 to TRBJ2-1, with 16 bases aligning to TRBD2. After removal of 4 bases from V and 0 bases from J, the junction contained 7 bases not matched to a gene. CDR1 SGHRS and CDR2 YFSETQ come from the germline V gene. The CDR3 loop spans 19 amino acids.

This chain links TRBV18 with TRBJ2-1, with TRBD2 as a possible D gene (5 bases). Germline CDR1 and CDR2: KGHSH and LQKENI. Trimming took 4 bases from V and 0 from J, leaving 13 bases between them. The CDR3 totals 16 residues. The CDR3 loop reads CASSLFRGGSYNEQFF. CDR3 DNA: TGTGCCAGCTCACTTTTTCGGGGTGGCTCCTACAATGAGCAGTTCTTC.

The chain recombines TRBV19 with TRBJ2-1; D unclear. Germline V lookup: CDR1 LNHDA, CDR2 SQIVND (reference sequence). This CDR3 has 15 residues. Trimming left V 7 bases short and J 0 bases short, with 13 bases between. CDR3 sequence (DNA): TGTGCCAGTAAGAGCTCCGCTAGCTCCTACAATGAGCAGTTCTTC. It encodes CASKSSASSYNEQFF.

This CDR3 is CASSLSGRRWETQYF. The CDR3 nucleotides read TGTGCCAGCAGCTTGAGCGGGAGGCGGTGGGAGACCCAGTACTTC. The V gene is TRBV7-2, the J gene TRBJ2-5; 9 bases are shared with TRBD2. The CDR3 contains 15 residues. CDR1 and CDR2 (germline): SGHTA, FQGNSA. V trimming: 3 bases; J trimming: 5 bases; junction bases outside the gene matches: 7. Together with reference TRBV7-2 and TRBJ2-5, the CDR3 gives the full variable domain: GAGVSQSPSNKVTEKGKDVELRCDPISGHTALYWYRQSLGQGLEFLIYFQGNSAPDKSGLPSDRFSAERTGGSVSTLTIQRTQQEDSAVYLCASSLSGRRWETQYFGPGTRLLVL.

The rearrangement joins TRBV5-1 to TRBJ2-5; D is unresolved. Trimming removed 1 base at V and 5 bases at J, with 3 bases between. The CDR3 covers 11 residues. The V gene's germline CDR1 is SGHRS and CDR2 YFSETQ. The CDR3 coding sequence is TGCGCCAGCAGCTTGAAGGAGACCCAGTACTTC. Translated, it gives CASSLKETQYF.

The CDR3: CASSSRTGKTDTQYF. CDR3 in DNA: TGTGCCAGCAGCTCCAGGACAGGGAAGACAGATACGCAGTATTTT. V and J are TRBV5-5 and TRBJ2-3; 8 positions agree with TRBD1. This CDR3 region has 15 residues. Trimming at V came to 3 bases and at J to 3 bases, leaving 6 bases not matched to a gene. CDR1 SGHKS and CDR2 YYEKEE come from the germline V gene (reference sequence). The entire variable domain, with the rest obtained from reference TRBV5-5 and TRBJ2-3, is as follows: DAGVTQSPTHLIKTRGQQVTLRCSPISGHKSVSWYQQVLGQGPQFIFQYYEKEERGRGNFPDRFSARQFPNYSSELNVNALLLGDSALYLCASSSRTGKTDTQYFGPGTRLTVL.

This clone appeared once. This chain uses TRBV15 with TRBJ2-2; 10 bases are a match to TRBD2. Germline CDR1 is LNHNV and CDR2 is YYDKDF (reference sequence). CDR3 length: 17 amino acids. With V trimmed by 1 base and J by 5 bases, 7 bases remained unmatched. The CDR3 region is CATSRGLAGAETGELFF. The CDR3, as DNA: TGTGCCACCAGCAGAGGGCTAGCGGGAGCAGAGACCGGGGAGCTGTTTTTT. Supplemented by reference TRBV15 and TRBJ2-2, the full variable domain reads DAMVIQNPRYQVTQFGKPVTLSCSQTLNHNVMYWYQQKSSQAPKLLFHYYDKDFNNEADTPDNFQSRRPNTSFCFLDIRSPGLGDTAMYLCATSRGLAGAETGELFFGEGSRLTVL.

The rearrangement joins TRBV19 to TRBJ1-5; D is ambiguous. The CDR3 sequence is 13 residues long. Germline V gene lookup returns CDR1 LNHDA and CDR2 SQIVND (reference sequence). V dropped 5 bases and J dropped 5 bases, with 10 bases sitting between them. The CDR3 reads CASSVERDQPQHF. The CDR3 DNA reads as TGTGCCAGTAGTGTCGAGAGGGATCAGCCCCAGCATTTT. The full variable domain, rest sourced from reference TRBV19 and TRBJ1-5, is DGGITQSPKYLFRKEGQNVTLSCEQNLNHDAMYWYRQDPGQGLRLIYYSQIVNDFQKGDIAEGYSVSREKKESFPLTVTSAQKNPTAFYLCASSVERDQPQHFGDGTRLSIL.

This clone was recorded once. The chain employs TRBV12-5 and TRBJ2-5; D possibly corresponds to TRBD1 (5 bases). Germline V gene lookup returns CDR1 LGHNT and CDR2 FRNRAP. V was shortened by 1 base and J by 5 bases, with 11 bases between the two germline ends. This CDR3 has 14 amino acids. CDR3 bases: TGTGCTAGTGGTTTGGGGGGCTTAGGGGAGACCCAGTACTTC. It codes for CASGLGGLGETQYF. Looking up the rest from reference TRBV12-5 and TRBJ2-5 gives the full variable domain: DARVTQTPRHKVTEMGQEVTMRCQPILGHNTVFWYRQTMMQGLELLAYFRNRAPLDDSGMPKDRFSAEMPDATLATLKIQPSEPRDSAVYFCASGLGGLGETQYFGPGTRLLVL.

This clone was seen once. The V and J genes are TRBV28 and TRBJ2-7; possibly TRBD2 for D (5 bases). The CDR3 totals 13 residues. V was clipped by 7 bases and J by 6 bases, with 16 bases between them. CDR1 is MDHEN, CDR2 SYDVKM, per germline. This CDR3 is CASKPGSLGEQYF. Here the CDR3 DNA reads TGTGCCAGCAAGCCGGGGAGCTTGGGCGAGCAGTACTTC.

CDR3 sequence: CASSLEGHQPQHF. The CDR3 nucleotides read TGTGCCAGCTCCCTTGAGGGGCATCAGCCCCAGCATTTT. The chain combines TRBV5-4 with TRBJ1-5, with a possible D match to TRBD1 (5 bases). Germline V CDR1 and CDR2: SGHNT, YYREEE (reference sequence). CDR3 length: 13 residues. V was trimmed by 7 bases and J by 5 bases, leaving 13 bases between them.

The CDR3 DNA follows: TGTGCCAGCAGTTTTGGGGTCTCGACGGCGAGCGGGGAAAAACTGTTTTTT. It yields the protein CASSFGVSTASGEKLFF. This sequence joins TRBV28 and TRBJ1-4; D gene unclear. The V gene's germline CDR1 is MDHEN and CDR2 SYDVKM. The CDR3 is made up of 17 amino acids. With 3 bases removed from V and 8 bases from J, the gap between germline ends came to 22 bases.

The V gene is TRBV7-8, the J gene TRBJ2-3; 10 bases fit TRBD1. Germline CDR1 is SGHVS and CDR2 is FQNEAQ. J gave up 2 bases and V 4 bases, and 3 bases lay outside the gene matches. There are 15 residues in the CDR3. In DNA form, the CDR3 reads TGTGCCAGCAGCTCGACAGGGGGCTTCACAGATACGCAGTATTTT. Amino acids: CASSSTGGFTDTQYF.

This chain joins TRBV27 and TRBJ1-2, with D perhaps matching TRBD1 (6 bases). The CDR3 has 13 residues. Germline V lookup: CDR1 MNHEY, CDR2 SMNVEV (reference sequence). V lost 4 bases, J lost 4 bases, and 10 bases lay in between. CDR3 DNA sequence: TGTGCCAGCAGTTCACGGGACACCTATGGCTACACCTTC. Its protein is CASSSRDTYGYTF.

The chain has TRBV7-2 and TRBJ2-7, with TRBD1 as a possible D gene (6 bases). This CDR3 contains 13 residues. CDR1 is SGHTA, CDR2 FQGNSA, per germline. Trimming took off 7 bases at V and 2 bases at J, with 12 bases between the two ends. The CDR3 sequence is CASTLGGTYEQYF. In DNA form, the CDR3 reads TGTGCCAGCACCCTAGGGGGAACCTACGAGCAGTACTTC.

This sequence joins TRBV7-8 and TRBJ2-2, with TRBD1 matching 9 bases. The CDR3 has 16 residues. CDR1 SGHVS and CDR2 FQNEAQ come from the germline V gene. Trimming at V came to 6 bases and at J to 7 bases, leaving 12 bases not matched to a gene. The DNA of the CDR3 is TGTGCCAGCAGGTTACCGGGACAGGGATCGGGCGGGGAGCTGTTTTTT. Translation gives CASRLPGQGSGGELFF. The entire variable domain, with the rest obtained from reference TRBV7-8 and TRBJ2-2, is as follows: GAGVSQSPRYKVAKRGQDVALRCDPISGHVSLFWYQQALGQGPEFLTYFQNEAQLDKSGLPSDRFFAERPEGSVSTLKIQRTQQEDSAVYLCASRLPGQGSGGELFFGEGSRLTVL.

The rearrangement uses TRBV6-5 and TRBJ2-5, with D possibly being TRBD2 (6 bases). Trimming took off 3 bases at V and 0 bases at J, with 14 bases between the two ends. The CDR3 is made up of 16 amino acids. The germline V gene has CDR1 MNHEY and CDR2 SVGAGI. Written as DNA, the CDR3 is TGTGCCAGCAGTTATCATTTAGGGAGGTACCAAGAGACCCAGTACTTC. This encodes CASSYHLGRYQETQYF.

The CDR3 DNA is TGCGCCAGCAGTCTCGACAGGTCTGTGGGTGAGACCCAGTACTTC. The encoded protein is CASSLDRSVGETQYF. This chain connects TRBV5-1 to TRBJ2-5; D is perhaps TRBD1 (6 bases). V lost 5 bases and J lost 5, with 19 bases in between. This CDR3 is built from 15 residues. Germline CDR1 SGHRS, CDR2 YFSETQ.